This T cell receptor beta chain was found in a study of CD8 T cells in ankylosing spondylitis. The CDR3 is 15 amino acids. Germline V CDR1 and CDR2: MNHNS, SASEGT. TCRdb re-called the 5' RACE reads with MiXCR, one entry per CDR3 protein. Among roughly 250,000 distinct CDR3 sequences, roughly a tenth were seen once, and the ten largest hold about 3%. This clonotype came up once. Mismatch with germline at one junction end may stem from a read error. The clonotype originates from a male donor with ankylosing spondylitis or in good health (not recorded which). Sample: blood, either unsorted or a sorted T cell fraction (not recorded which). V gene TRBV6-1 combines with J gene TRBJ1-5; 10 bases fit TRBD1. The CDR3 loop reads CASRPGTGVNQRQHF. The CDR3 DNA follows: TGTGCCAGCAGACCCGGGACAGGGGTCAATCAGCGCCAGCATTTT.